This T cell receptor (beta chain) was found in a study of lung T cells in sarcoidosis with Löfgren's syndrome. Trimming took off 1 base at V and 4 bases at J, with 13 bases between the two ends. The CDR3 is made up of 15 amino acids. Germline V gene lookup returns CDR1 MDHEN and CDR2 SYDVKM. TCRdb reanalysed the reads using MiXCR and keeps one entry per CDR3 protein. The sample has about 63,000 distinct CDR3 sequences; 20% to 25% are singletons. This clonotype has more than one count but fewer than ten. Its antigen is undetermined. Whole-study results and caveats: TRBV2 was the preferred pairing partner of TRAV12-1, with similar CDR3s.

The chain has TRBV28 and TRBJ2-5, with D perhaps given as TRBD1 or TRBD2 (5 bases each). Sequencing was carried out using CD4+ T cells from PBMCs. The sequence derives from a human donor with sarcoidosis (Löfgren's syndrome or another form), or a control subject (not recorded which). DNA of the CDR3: TGTGCCAGCAGTTTATACGTACGGGGCCGAGAGACCCAGTACTTC. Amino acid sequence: CASSLYVRGRETQYF.